Presented here are 13 T cell receptor beta chains from one specimen sequenced in a study of shared T cell receptors in the human thymus. Clones were read by immunoSEQ multiplex PCR, and TCRdb kept only the in-frame ones, dropping some. The repertoire holds about 500,000 clones, with 75% to 85% as singletons. These same data were also listed under a study on human thymus T cells.

The sequencing input was thymocytes. Receptor source: a boy under two years old with a congenital heart defect.

The chain couples TRBV18 to TRBJ1-2; TRBD1 aligns across 7 bases. The trim removed 3 bases at V and 4 bases at J, leaving 5 bases unmatched. Germline V gene lookup returns CDR1 KGHSH and CDR2 LQKENI. The CDR3 is made up of 14 amino acids. CDR3 loop: CASSPGQPFYGYTF. In DNA, the CDR3 is TGTGCCAGCTCACCGGGACAGCCATTCTATGGCTACACCTTC.

V and J are TRBV4-2 and TRBJ1-4; D remains ambiguous. Trimming stripped 3 bases from V and 6 bases from J, with 14 bases between. The CDR3 is 15 amino acids. The V gene's germline CDR1 is LGHNA and CDR2 YNFKEQ. Here the CDR3 reads CASSHLGREDEKLFF. The DNA for the CDR3 is TGTGCCAGCAGCCACCTTGGCCGGGAGGATGAAAAACTGTTTTTT.

The chain employs TRBV28 and TRBJ2-4; 14 nucleotides line up with TRBD2. The CDR3 covers 18 residues. V lost 6 bases and J lost 0; bases outside the gene matches: 7. Germline V lookup: CDR1 MDHEN, CDR2 SYDVKM. The CDR3 DNA sequence: TGTGCCAGCAGAATCGGACTAGCGGGAGGTCTAGCCAAAAACATTCAGTACTTC. It encodes CASRIGLAGGLAKNIQYF.

J is TRBJ2-7 and V is TRBV4-2; 9 nucleotides align to TRBD2. The CDR3 is 18 residues long. Germline CDR1 is LGHNA and CDR2 is YNFKEQ. V gave up 0 bases and J gave up 1 base; unmatched junction bases: 10. Here the CDR3 DNA reads TGTGCCAGCAGCCAAGATCCGGCTAGCGGGACCAGATCCTACGAGCAGTACTTC. It translates to CASSQDPASGTRSYEQYF.

The chain carries TRBV4-2 and TRBJ2-3; 7 bases fit TRBD1. Germline V gene sequence: CDR1 LGHNA, CDR2 YNFKEQ. This CDR3 spans 17 amino acids. V lost 3 bases and J lost 3; bases outside the gene matches: 12. For the CDR3, the DNA is TGTGCCAGCAGCCATACCCCAGGGGGAGTCGGGACAGATACGCAGTATTTT. It specifies CASSHTPGGVGTDTQYF.

J is TRBJ1-1 and V is TRBV10-2; D remains ambiguous. Trimming cost V 6 bases and J 5 bases, with 13 bases left between them. CDR3 length: 13 residues. Germline V lookup: CDR1 WSHSY, CDR2 SAAADI. The CDR3 spells CASSTGPRTEAFF. The CDR3, as DNA: TGCGCCAGCAGCACGGGTCCCCGGACTGAAGCTTTCTTT.

The gene calls are TRBV6-4 and TRBJ2-1, with a possible D match to TRBD2 (5 bases). Germline V gene lookup returns CDR1 MRHNA and CDR2 SNTAGT. V was pared by 5 bases and J by 7 bases, with 6 bases between. This CDR3 is built from 11 residues. Here the CDR3 reads CASSRGNEQFF. In DNA, the CDR3 is TGTGCCAGCAGTCGAGGGAATGAGCAGTTCTTC.

The CDR3 DNA reads TGTGCCAGCAGCCAAGATAGCGGGGGGCCAGGGAGCAATCAGCCCCAGCATTTT. Its translation is CASSQDSGGPGSNQPQHF. The chain links TRBV4-2 to TRBJ1-5, with D possibly being TRBD1 (6 bases). Trimming took 0 bases from V and 1 from J, leaving 16 bases between them. The CDR3 totals 18 residues. Germline lookup yields CDR1 LGHNA and CDR2 YNFKEQ.

The gene calls are TRBV28 and TRBJ1-4; TRBD1 agrees at 8 bases. Losses at the gene ends were 6 bases for V and 4 bases for J; bases not matched to a gene: 7. Per the germline V gene, CDR1 is MDHEN and CDR2 is SYDVKM. The CDR3 is made up of 15 amino acids. The DNA for the CDR3 is TGTGCCAGCAGCCCTACGGACAGGGTTAATGAAAAACTGTTTTTT. Its protein is CASSPTDRVNEKLFF.

This clone was picked up a small number of times. The chain uses TRBV10-2 and TRBJ1-3; D gene unclear. The CDR3 has 14 residues. The V and J ends lost 8 bases and 0 bases respectively, with 11 bases between them. From germline, CDR1 is WSHSY and CDR2 SAAADI. The CDR3 protein is CASGQPYSGNTIYF. As DNA, the CDR3 is TGCGCCAGCGGGCAGCCTTACTCTGGAAACACCATATATTTT.

The rearrangement uses TRBV29-1 and TRBJ2-1; D is possibly TRBD2 (6 bases). Per germline, CDR1 SQVTM and CDR2 ANQGSEA. Trimming took off 6 bases at V and 8 bases at J, with 20 bases between the two ends. There are 14 residues in the CDR3. This chain's CDR3 is CSVPGTGEVDEQFF. CDR3 sequence (DNA): TGCAGCGTCCCTGGGACGGGAGAGGTCGATGAGCAGTTCTTC.

The sample holds one count of this clone. V gene TRBV12-5 combines with J gene TRBJ2-2, with 7 bases lining up with TRBD2. Germline CDR1 LGHNT, CDR2 FRNRAP. The V segment lost 2 bases and the J segment 0 bases; nucleotides outside the gene matches: 12. CDR3 length: 19 residues. DNA of the CDR3: TGTGCTAGTGGTTTGCCCCCGTGGCGGGGGATCGCGAACACCGGGGAGCTGTTTTTT. Translating gives CASGLPPWRGIANTGELFF.

This clone occurred a few times. This sequence joins TRBV19 and TRBJ2-1, with 11 bases matching TRBD2. V shed 6 bases and J 7 bases; nucleotides not matched to a gene: 8. Germline lookup yields CDR1 LNHDA and CDR2 SQIVND (reference sequence). The CDR3 is 15 residues long. CDR3 bases: TGTGCCAGTAGCCCACTAGCGGGAGTTCGGAATGAGCAGTTCTTC. Protein: CASSPLAGVRNEQFF.